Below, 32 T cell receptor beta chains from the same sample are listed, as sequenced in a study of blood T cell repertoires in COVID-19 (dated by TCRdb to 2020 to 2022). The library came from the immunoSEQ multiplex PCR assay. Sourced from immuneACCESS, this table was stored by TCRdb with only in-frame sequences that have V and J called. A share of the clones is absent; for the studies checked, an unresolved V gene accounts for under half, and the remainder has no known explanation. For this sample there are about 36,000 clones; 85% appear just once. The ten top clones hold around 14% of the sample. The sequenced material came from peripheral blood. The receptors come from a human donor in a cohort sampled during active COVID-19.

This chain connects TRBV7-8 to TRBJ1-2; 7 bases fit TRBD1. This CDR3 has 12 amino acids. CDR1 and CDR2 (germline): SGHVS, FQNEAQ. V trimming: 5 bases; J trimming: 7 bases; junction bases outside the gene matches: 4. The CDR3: CASSNRQGGYTF. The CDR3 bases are TGTGCCAGCAGCAACCGACAGGGTGGCTACACCTTC.

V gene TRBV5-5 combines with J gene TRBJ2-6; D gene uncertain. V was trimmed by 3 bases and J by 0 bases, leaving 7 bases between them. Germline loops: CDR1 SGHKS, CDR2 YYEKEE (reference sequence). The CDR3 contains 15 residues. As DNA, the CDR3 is TGTGCCAGCAGCTCTATAGACTCTGGGGCCAACGTCCTGACTTTC. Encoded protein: CASSSIDSGANVLTF. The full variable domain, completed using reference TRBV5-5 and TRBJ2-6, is DAGVTQSPTHLIKTRGQQVTLRCSPISGHKSVSWYQQVLGQGPQFIFQYYEKEERGRGNFPDRFSARQFPNYSSELNVNALLLGDSALYLCASSSIDSGANVLTFGAGSRLTVL.

The CDR3: CASSPSPSGGQYF. CDR3 DNA sequence: TGTGCCAGCAGCCCCTCACCTTCGGGGGGCCAGTACTTC. The chain uses TRBV9 and TRBJ2-5; 7 nucleotides align to TRBD2. Per the germline V gene, CDR1 is SGDLS and CDR2 is YYNGEE. This CDR3 spans 13 amino acids. Trimming took 4 bases from V and 10 from J; bases not matched to a gene: 10. Full variable domain (missing parts from reference TRBV9 and TRBJ2-5): DSGVTQTPKHLITATGQRVTLRCSPRSGDLSVYWYQQSLDQGLQFLIQYYNGEERAKGNILERFSAQQFPDLHSELNLSSLELGDSALYFCASSPSPSGGQYFGPGTRLLVL.

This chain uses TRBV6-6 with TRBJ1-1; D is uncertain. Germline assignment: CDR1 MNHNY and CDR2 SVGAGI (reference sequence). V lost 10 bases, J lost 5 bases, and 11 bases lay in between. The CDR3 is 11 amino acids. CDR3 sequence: CATYWETEAFF. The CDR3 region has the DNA TGTGCCACTTATTGGGAGACTGAAGCTTTCTTT.

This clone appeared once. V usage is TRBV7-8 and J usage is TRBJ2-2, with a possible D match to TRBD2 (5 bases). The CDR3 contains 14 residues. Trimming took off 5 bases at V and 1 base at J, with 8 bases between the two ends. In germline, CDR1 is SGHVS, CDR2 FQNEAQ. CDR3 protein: CASSQEENTGELFF. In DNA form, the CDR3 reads TGTGCCAGCAGCCAGGAGGAGAACACCGGGGAGCTGTTTTTT.

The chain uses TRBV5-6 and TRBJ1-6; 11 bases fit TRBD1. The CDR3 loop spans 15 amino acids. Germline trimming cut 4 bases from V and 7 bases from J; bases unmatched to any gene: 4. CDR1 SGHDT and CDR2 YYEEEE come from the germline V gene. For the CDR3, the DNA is TGTGCCAGCAGCACCGGACAGGGGGCGAATTCACCCCTCCACTTT. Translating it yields CASSTGQGANSPLHF.

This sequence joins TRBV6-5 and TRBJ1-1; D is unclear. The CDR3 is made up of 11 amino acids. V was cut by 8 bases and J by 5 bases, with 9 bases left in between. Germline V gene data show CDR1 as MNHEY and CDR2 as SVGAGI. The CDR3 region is CASEGRTEAFF. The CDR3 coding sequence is TGTGCCAGCGAAGGGAGGACTGAAGCTTTCTTT.

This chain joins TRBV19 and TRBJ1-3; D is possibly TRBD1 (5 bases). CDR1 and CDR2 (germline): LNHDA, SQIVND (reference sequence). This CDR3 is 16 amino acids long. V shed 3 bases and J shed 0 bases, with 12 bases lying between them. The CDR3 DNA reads TGTGCCAGTAGTATGTGGGAGGGGAGCTCTGGAAACACCATATATTTT. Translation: CASSMWEGSSGNTIYF.

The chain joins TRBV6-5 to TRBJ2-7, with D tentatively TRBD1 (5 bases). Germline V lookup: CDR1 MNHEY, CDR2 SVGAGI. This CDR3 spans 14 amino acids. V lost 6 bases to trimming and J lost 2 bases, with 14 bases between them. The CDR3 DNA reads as TGTGCCAGCAGATTGACAGAAATCACCTACGAGCAGTACTTC. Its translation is CASRLTEITYEQYF.

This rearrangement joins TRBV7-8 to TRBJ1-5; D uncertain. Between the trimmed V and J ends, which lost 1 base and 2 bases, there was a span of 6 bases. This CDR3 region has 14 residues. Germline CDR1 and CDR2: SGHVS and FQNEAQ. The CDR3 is CASSLGSRNQPQHF. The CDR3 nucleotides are TGTGCCAGCAGCTTAGGGAGCCGCAATCAGCCCCAGCATTTT.

The CDR3 reads CASSLDAVRLYSGNTIYF. The CDR3 DNA follows: TGTGCCAGCAGCTTAGACGCGGTCCGACTATACTCTGGAAACACCATATATTTT. The rearrangement uses TRBV11-3 and TRBJ1-3; D remains unclear. This CDR3 has 18 amino acids. CDR1 is SGHNT, CDR2 YENEEA, per germline. V lost 0 bases to trimming and J lost 0 bases, with 15 bases between them. Variable domain in full (rest from reference TRBV11-3 and TRBJ1-3): EAGVVQSPRYKIIEKKQPVAFWCNPISGHNTLYWYLQNLGQGPELLIRYENEEAVDDSQLPKDRFSAERLKGVDSTLKIQPAELGDSAVYLCASSLDAVRLYSGNTIYFGEGSWLTVV.

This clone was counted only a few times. CDR3 region: CASSLAYREDSPLHF. For the CDR3, the DNA is TGCGCCAGCAGCTTGGCGTACAGGGAAGATTCACCCCTCCACTTT. This chain uses TRBV5-1 with TRBJ1-6; possibly TRBD1 for D (6 bases). Looked up from germline, CDR1 is SGHRS and CDR2 is YFSETQ. There are 15 residues in the CDR3. V lost 0 bases and J 8 bases, leaving 12 bases between the germline ends.

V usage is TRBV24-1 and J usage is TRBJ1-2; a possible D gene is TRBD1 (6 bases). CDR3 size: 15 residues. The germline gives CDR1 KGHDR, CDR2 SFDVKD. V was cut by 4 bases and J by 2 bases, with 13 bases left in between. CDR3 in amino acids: CATSEGDTRNYGYTF. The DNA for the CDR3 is TGTGCCACCAGTGAGGGGGACACGAGGAACTATGGCTACACCTTC.

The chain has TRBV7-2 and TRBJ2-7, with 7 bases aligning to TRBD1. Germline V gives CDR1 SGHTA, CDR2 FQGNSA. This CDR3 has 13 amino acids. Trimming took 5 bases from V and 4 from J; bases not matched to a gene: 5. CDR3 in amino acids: CASSPGQKYEQYF. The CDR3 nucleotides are TGTGCCAGCAGCCCGGGACAGAAATACGAGCAGTACTTC.

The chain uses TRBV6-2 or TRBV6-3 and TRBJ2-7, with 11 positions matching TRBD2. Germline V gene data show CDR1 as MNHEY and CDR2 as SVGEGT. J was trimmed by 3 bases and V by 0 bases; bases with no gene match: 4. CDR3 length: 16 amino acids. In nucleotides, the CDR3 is TGTGCCAGCAGTTACTCCGGGACTAGCGGAGACTACGAGCAGTACTTC. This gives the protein CASSYSGTSGDYEQYF.

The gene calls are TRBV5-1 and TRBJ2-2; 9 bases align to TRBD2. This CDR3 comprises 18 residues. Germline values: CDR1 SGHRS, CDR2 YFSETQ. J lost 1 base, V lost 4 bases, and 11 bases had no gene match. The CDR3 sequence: CASSDTVTSGRNTGELFF. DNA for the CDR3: TGCGCCAGCAGCGACACGGTAACTAGCGGGCGGAACACCGGGGAGCTGTTTTTT.

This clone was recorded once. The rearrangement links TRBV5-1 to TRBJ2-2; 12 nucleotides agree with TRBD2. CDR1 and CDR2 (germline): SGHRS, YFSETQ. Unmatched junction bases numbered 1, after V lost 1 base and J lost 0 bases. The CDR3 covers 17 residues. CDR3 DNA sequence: TGCGCCAGCAGCTTGACTAGCGGGGGGACGAACACCGGGGAGCTGTTTTTT. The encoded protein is CASSLTSGGTNTGELFF. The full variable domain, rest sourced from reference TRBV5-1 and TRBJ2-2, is KAGVTQTPRYLIKTRGQQVTLSCSPISGHRSVSWYQQTPGQGLQFLFEYFSETQRNKGNFPGRFSGRQFSNSRSEMNVSTLELGDSALYLCASSLTSGGTNTGELFFGEGSRLTVL.

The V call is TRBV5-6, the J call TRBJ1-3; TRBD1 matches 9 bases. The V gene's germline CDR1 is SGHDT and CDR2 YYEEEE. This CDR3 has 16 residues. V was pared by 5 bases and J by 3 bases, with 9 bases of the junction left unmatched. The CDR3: CASSPGQGNRGNTIYF. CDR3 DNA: TGTGCCAGCAGTCCGGGACAGGGAAATCGTGGAAACACCATATATTTT. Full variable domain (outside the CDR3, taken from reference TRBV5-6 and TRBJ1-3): DAGVTQSPTHLIKTRGQQVTLRCSPKSGHDTVSWYQQALGQGPQFIFQYYEEEERQRGNFPDRFSGHQFPNYSSELNVNALLLGDSALYLCASSPGQGNRGNTIYFGEGSWLTVV.

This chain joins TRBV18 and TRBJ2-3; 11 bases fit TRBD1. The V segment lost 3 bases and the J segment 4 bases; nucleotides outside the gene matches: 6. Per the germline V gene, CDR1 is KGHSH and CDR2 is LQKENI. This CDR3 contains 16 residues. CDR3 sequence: CASSPPGQGVADTQYF. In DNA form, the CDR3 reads TGTGCCAGCTCACCTCCGGGACAGGGGGTAGCAGATACGCAGTATTTT. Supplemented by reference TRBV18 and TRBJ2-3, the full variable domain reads NAGVMQNPRHLVRRRGQEARLRCSPMKGHSHVYWYRQLPEEGLKFMVYLQKENIIDESGMPKERFSAEFPKEGPSILRIQQVVRGDSAAYFCASSPPGQGVADTQYFGPGTRLTVL.

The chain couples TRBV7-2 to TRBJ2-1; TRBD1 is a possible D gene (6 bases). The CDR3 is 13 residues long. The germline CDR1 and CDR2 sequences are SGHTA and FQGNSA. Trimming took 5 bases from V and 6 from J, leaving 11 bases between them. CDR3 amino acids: CASSLGHLNEQFF. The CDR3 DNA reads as TGTGCCAGCAGCCTGGGACACCTCAATGAGCAGTTCTTC.

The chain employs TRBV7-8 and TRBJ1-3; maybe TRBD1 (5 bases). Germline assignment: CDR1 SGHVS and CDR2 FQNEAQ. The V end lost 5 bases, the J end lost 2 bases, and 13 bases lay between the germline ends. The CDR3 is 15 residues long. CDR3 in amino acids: CASSASLGPGNTIYF. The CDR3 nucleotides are TGTGCCAGCAGCGCCTCGTTGGGGCCTGGAAACACCATATATTTT.

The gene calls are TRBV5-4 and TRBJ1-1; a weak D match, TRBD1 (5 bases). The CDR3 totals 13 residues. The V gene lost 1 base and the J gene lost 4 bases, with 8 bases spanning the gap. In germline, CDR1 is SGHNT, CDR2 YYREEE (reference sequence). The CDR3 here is CASSLRQGTEAFF. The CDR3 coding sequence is TGTGCCAGCAGCTTGAGGCAGGGCACTGAAGCTTTCTTT.

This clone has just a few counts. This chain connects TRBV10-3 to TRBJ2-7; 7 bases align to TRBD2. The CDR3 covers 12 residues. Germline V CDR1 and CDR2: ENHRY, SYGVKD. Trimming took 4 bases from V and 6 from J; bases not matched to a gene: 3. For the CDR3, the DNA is TGTGCCATCAGTGGGACTAGTCCCGAGCAGTACTTC. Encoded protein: CAISGTSPEQYF.

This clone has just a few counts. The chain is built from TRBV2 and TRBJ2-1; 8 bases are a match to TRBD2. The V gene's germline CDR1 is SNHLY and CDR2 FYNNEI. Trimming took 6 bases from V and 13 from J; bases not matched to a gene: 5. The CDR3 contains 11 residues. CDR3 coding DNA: TGTGCCAGCAGGATGGGACTAGATCAGTTCTTC. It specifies CASRMGLDQFF.

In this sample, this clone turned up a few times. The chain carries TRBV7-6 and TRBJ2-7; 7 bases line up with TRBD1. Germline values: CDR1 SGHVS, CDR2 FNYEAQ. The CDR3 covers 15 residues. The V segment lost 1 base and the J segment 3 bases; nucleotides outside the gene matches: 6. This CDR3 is CASSLGGDRLYEQYF. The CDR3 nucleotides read TGTGCCAGCAGCTTAGGTGGGGACAGACTCTACGAGCAGTACTTC.

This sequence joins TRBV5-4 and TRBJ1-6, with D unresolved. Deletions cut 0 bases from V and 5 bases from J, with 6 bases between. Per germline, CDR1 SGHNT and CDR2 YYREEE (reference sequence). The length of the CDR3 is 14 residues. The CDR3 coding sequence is TGTGCCAGCAGCTTGGCCTTCGATAATTCACCCCTCCACTTT. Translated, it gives CASSLAFDNSPLHF.

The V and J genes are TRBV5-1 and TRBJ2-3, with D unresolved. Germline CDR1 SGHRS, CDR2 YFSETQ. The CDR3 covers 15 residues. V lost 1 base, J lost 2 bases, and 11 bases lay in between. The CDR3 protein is CASSLFRYPTDTQYF. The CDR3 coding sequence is TGCGCCAGCAGCTTGTTTCGGTACCCCACAGATACGCAGTATTTT.

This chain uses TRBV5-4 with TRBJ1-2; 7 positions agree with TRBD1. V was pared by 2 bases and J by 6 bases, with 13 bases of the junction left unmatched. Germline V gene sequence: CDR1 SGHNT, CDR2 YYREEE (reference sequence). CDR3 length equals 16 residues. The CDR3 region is CASSLGPGQGDNGYTF. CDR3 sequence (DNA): TGTGCCAGCAGCTTAGGTCCAGGGCAGGGGGATAATGGCTACACCTTC.

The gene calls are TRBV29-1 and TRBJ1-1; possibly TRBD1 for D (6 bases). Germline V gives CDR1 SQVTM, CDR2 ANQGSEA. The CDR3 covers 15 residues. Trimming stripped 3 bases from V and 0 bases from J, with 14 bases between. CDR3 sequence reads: CSVEAGQRVNTEAFF. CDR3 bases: TGCAGCGTTGAGGCCGGACAGAGAGTGAACACTGAAGCTTTCTTT.

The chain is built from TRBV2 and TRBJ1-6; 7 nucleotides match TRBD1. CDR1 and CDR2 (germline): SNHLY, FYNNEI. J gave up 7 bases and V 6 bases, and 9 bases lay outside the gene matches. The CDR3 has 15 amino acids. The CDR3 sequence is CASRARGGSNSPLHF. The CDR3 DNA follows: TGTGCCAGCAGGGCTAGAGGGGGCTCAAATTCACCCCTCCACTTT.

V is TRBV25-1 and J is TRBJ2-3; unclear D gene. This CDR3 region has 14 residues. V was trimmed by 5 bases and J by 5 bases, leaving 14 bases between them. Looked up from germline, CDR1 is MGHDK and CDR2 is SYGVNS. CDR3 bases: TGTGCCAGCAGTCAGGTCCTCAGCCGAGATACGCAGTATTTT. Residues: CASSQVLSRDTQYF.

The CDR3 DNA reads as TGTGCCTGGACACTATCCGGCGTTACTAATGAAAAACTGTTTTTT. It yields the protein CAWTLSGVTNEKLFF. The chain joins TRBV30 to TRBJ1-4, with unresolved D. Trimming stripped 4 bases from V and 2 bases from J, with 14 bases between. The germline V gene encodes CDR1 GTSNPN and CDR2 SVGIG (reference sequence). The CDR3 consists of 15 residues. Combining the CDR3 with reference TRBV30 and TRBJ1-4 gives the whole variable domain SQTIHQWPATLVQPVGSPLSLECTVEGTSNPNLYWYRQAAGRGLQLLFYSVGIGQISSEVPQNLSASRPQDRQFILSSKKLLLSDSGFYLCAWTLSGVTNEKLFFGSGTQLSVL.